The 3 T cell receptor beta chains below were found in one sample sequenced in a study of CD8+CD57+ T cells in acquired aplastic anemia. Genomic DNA, the template, was used for profiling of the TCR beta VDJ and CDR3. TCRdb re-derived calls from the reads in MiXCR, one entry per CDR3 protein. Among roughly 150,000 distinct CDR3 sequences listed, 35% to 55% were seen once. Source material: sorted CD4+, CD8+, or CD8+CD57+ T cells (not recorded which) from PBMCs. The receptor source for this set is a human donor in good health.

At least ten counts were recorded for this clonotype. V is TRBV7-2 and J is TRBJ2-1; the D is unclear. This CDR3 region has 12 residues. Germline V gene data show CDR1 as SGHTA and CDR2 as FQGNSA. Trimming left V 5 bases short and J 3 bases short, with 5 bases between. CDR3 DNA: TGTGCCAGCAGCGTAGACTACAATGAGCAGTTCTTC. Translation gives CASSVDYNEQFF.

This clonotype was counted at least ten times. The chain combines TRBV7-9 with TRBJ2-7; D remains unclear. The germline V gene encodes CDR1 SEHNR and CDR2 FQNEAQ (reference sequence). The length of the CDR3 is 15 residues. V lost 5 bases to trimming and J lost 5 bases, with 19 bases between them. In DNA, the CDR3 is TGTGCCAGCAGCCCCCGGTTCCGCCCGCGCGACGAGCAGTACTTC. Residues: CASSPRFRPRDEQYF.

The V and J genes are TRBV6-2 or TRBV6-3 and TRBJ1-2, with D perhaps matching TRBD1 (5 bases). There are 13 residues in the CDR3. CDR1 and CDR2 from the germline V gene are MNHEY and SVGEGT. V was cut by 8 bases and J by 3 bases, with 13 bases left in between. The CDR3 coding sequence is TGTGCCAGCTCTTCTACAGGACACTATGGCTACACCTTC. This translates into CASSSTGHYGYTF.